The entry below describes one T cell receptor (beta chain). Sequenced by immunoSEQ multiplex PCR; TCRdb stores in-frame clones only, minus some. The table records 200,000 to 250,000 clones, about four fifths of them present only once. The sample comes from a study of blood T cell repertoires in COVID-19. Across the study: The study drew acute and convalescent COVID-19 samples from the United States, Italy and Spain. In each case, the material was cDNA or gDNA derived from T cells, B-cell-depleted T cells, or PBMCs.

Patients at the Seattle site were enrolled during active infection and followed longitudinally. Germline V gene lookup returns CDR1 SGHVS and CDR2 FQNEAQ. The CDR3 has 18 amino acids. The ends lost 0 bases at V and 3 bases at J; junction bases unmatched: 12. Sequencing input: peripheral blood. This clonotype originated in an elderly woman with COVID-19, enrolled during active disease. V is TRBV7-8 and J is TRBJ2-7; TRBD2 matches at 9 bases. CDR3 DNA sequence: TGTGCCAGCAGCTTAGCGCCGACTAGCGGCAGATATAGCTACGAGCAGTACTTC. It yields the protein CASSLAPTSGRYSYEQYF.